The rows below give T cell receptor beta chains drawn from one sample of a study of breast tumors, draining lymph nodes, adjacent tissues. Each CDR3 protein is one row after TCRdb ran MiXCR on the multiplex PCR reads. The sample includes about 100,000 distinct CDR3 sequences, around 20% of them seen just once. Sequenced material: axillary lymph node tissue. The receptors stem from a female donor with breast cancer. Some clones in this sample may be carry-over from other donors' samples. Both conserved end residues are part of each CDR3. Only part of the rows carry a size: once, few, many, or a class if the clone is expanded.

clone size	J gene	V gene	CDR3 protein
many	TRBJ1-6	TRBV2	CASSETWGLNSPLHF
many	TRBJ2-5	TRBV3-1	CASSQEPRETQYF
many	TRBJ1-4	TRBV7-9	CASSLAYSTGLNEKLFF
many	TRBJ1-6	TRBV11-1	CASSFWDEGSPLHF
many	TRBJ2-1	TRBV20-1	CSARDVSGSYNEQFF
many	TRBJ2-3	TRBV7-3	CASSRGDGRADTQYF
few	TRBJ1-4	TRBV5-5	CASSLPRTGARNEKLFF
.	TRBJ2-1	TRBV5-5	CASSLLGGGNQFSYNEQFF
many	TRBJ2-3	TRBV6-5	CASSYSILRGTQYF
few	TRBJ1-1	TRBV29-1	CSVEHGARTEAFF
many	TRBJ1-6	TRBV6-1	CASSDLDSASPLHF
many	TRBJ2-2	TRBV7-9	CASSLWGRRTGELFF
few	TRBJ2-7	TRBV7-9	CASSRDIPYEQYF
many	TRBJ2-1	TRBV5-1	CASSFAGGRYNEQFF
.	TRBJ2-2	TRBV2	CASSDLQGATGELFF
many	TRBJ2-7	TRBV18	CASSPAGEGNEQYF
.	TRBJ1-1	TRBV5-1	CASKPGSDTEAFF
few	TRBJ2-1	TRBV30	CAWTPGGNEQFF
.	TRBJ1-1	TRBV6-5	CASSYETGLSEAFF
many	TRBJ2-3	TRBV29-1	CSVRLGGFTDTQYF
many	TRBJ1-2	TRBV12-3/TRBV12-4	CASSRPRVGGYTF
many	TRBJ2-5	TRBV9	CASSVTGPDTQETQYF
many	TRBJ1-4	TRBV5-5	CASSLTGNNEKLFF
many	TRBJ2-5	TRBV27	CASRGTSRFKETQYF
many	TRBJ1-2	TRBV20-1	CSARDPGQGTYGYTF
many	TRBJ2-5	TRBV7-9	CASSLSLGIAETQYF
many	TRBJ1-5	TRBV7-8	CASSLGGRNQPQHF
many	TRBJ2-5	TRBV19	CASRPGTHQETQYF
many	TRBJ1-5	TRBV2	CASSPDRVSQPQHF
many	TRBJ2-7	TRBV11-2	CASSLGGRRSSYEQYF
many	TRBJ2-5	TRBV15	CATSRDLLGQGGETQYF
many	TRBJ2-7	TRBV5-8	CASSLAEQYF
many	TRBJ2-1	TRBV5-6	CASSLGPWQFF
many	TRBJ2-7	TRBV14	CASSQVRSEQYF
many	TRBJ2-5	TRBV20-1	CSARFRTSGRAGETQYF
.	TRBJ1-1	TRBV7-9	CAGGAGDTEAFF
many	TRBJ2-1	TRBV19	CASSKQGKGSYNEQFF
many	TRBJ2-7	TRBV12-3/TRBV12-4	CASKLGMDSSYEQYF
many	TRBJ2-7	TRBV10-1	CAKGGQGSLSYEQYF
many	TRBJ1-2	TRBV6-5	CASSYSRTQGHHGYTF
many	TRBJ2-6	TRBV11-2	CASRAPGRLGSGANVLTF
many	TRBJ2-5	TRBV27	CASSETGETQYF
many	TRBJ2-2	TRBV9	CASSGTSGSANTGELFF
many	TRBJ2-2	TRBV7-3	CASSLNTFTGELFF
many	TRBJ1-2	TRBV12-3/TRBV12-4	CASRGVANYGYTF
.	TRBJ2-7	TRBV28	CASSGLGRHEQYF